A selection of T cell receptor beta chains follows, all from one sample in a study of cytomegalovirus exposure and HLA in healthy donors. Using immunoSEQ multiplex PCR, the repertoire was profiled, and TCRdb retains in-frame clones only, with some absent. The repertoire holds about 190,000 clones, roughly four fifths seen once, with 3% to 4% in the top ten. Sequences were obtained from PBMCs. The receptors derive from a woman aged 25-40 years in good health and CMV-seropositive. CDR3s include the opening cysteine and the closing phenylalanine or tryptophan. D genes are given only for firm matches. For some rows the clone size is stated as once, few or many, or as a class when expanded; others skip it.

D gene: .; clone size: once; J gene: TRBJ2-7; V gene: TRBV29-1; CDR3 protein: CSVGESSGYEQYF; CDR3 DNA: TGCAGCGTTGGAGAGTCCTCAGGGTACGAGCAGTACTTC
D gene: .; clone size: .; J gene: TRBJ2-3; V gene: TRBV28; CDR3 protein: CASRMDSGLVDTQYF; CDR3 DNA: TGTGCCAGCCGAATGGACAGCGGACTAGTAGATACGCAGTATTTT
D gene: .; clone size: .; J gene: TRBJ1-1; V gene: TRBV5-1; CDR3 protein: CASSFSPGQNTEAFF; CDR3 DNA: TGCGCCAGCAGCTTCTCCCCGGGTCAGAACACTGAAGCTTTCTTT
D gene: TRBD2; clone size: .; J gene: TRBJ2-2; V gene: TRBV11-2; CDR3 protein: CASSRTSGSPLANTGELFF; CDR3 DNA: TGTGCCAGCAGCCGGACTAGCGGGAGTCCCCTAGCGAACACCGGGGAGCTGTTTTTT
D gene: .; clone size: .; J gene: TRBJ2-1; V gene: TRBV12-1; CDR3 protein: CASSFDREGPNEQFF; CDR3 DNA: TGTGCCAGCAGCTTTGACCGGGAGGGCCCCAATGAGCAGTTCTTC
D gene: .; clone size: .; J gene: TRBJ2-7; V gene: TRBV19; CDR3 protein: CASSIGSGVAYEQYF; CDR3 DNA: TGTGCCAGTAGTATAGGATCAGGGGTAGCCTACGAGCAGTACTTC
D gene: .; clone size: .; J gene: TRBJ1-1; V gene: TRBV7-9; CDR3 protein: CASSLAQRFNTEAFF; CDR3 DNA: TGTGCCAGCAGCTTAGCGCAGCGGTTTAACACTGAAGCTTTCTTT
D gene: .; clone size: .; J gene: TRBJ1-4; V gene: TRBV5-1; CDR3 protein: CASSLAGATNEKLFF; CDR3 DNA: TGCGCCAGCAGCTTGGCAGGGGCAACTAATGAAAAACTGTTTTTT
D gene: TRBD2; clone size: .; J gene: TRBJ2-1; V gene: TRBV19; CDR3 protein: CASSIFGTSGQPNEQFF; CDR3 DNA: TGTGCCAGTAGTATATTTGGGACTAGCGGGCAACCCAATGAGCAGTTCTTC
D gene: TRBD1; clone size: .; J gene: TRBJ1-5; V gene: TRBV6-1; CDR3 protein: CASRPDRVGNQPQHF; CDR3 DNA: TGTGCCAGCAGACCAGACAGGGTTGGCAATCAGCCCCAGCATTTT
D gene: .; clone size: .; J gene: TRBJ2-1; V gene: TRBV6-5; CDR3 protein: CASNSGGSSYNEQFF; CDR3 DNA: TGTGCCAGCAATTCAGGGGGGAGCTCCTACAATGAGCAGTTCTTC
D gene: .; clone size: few; J gene: TRBJ2-7; V gene: TRBV11-2; CDR3 protein: CASSLGVSTSEQYF; CDR3 DNA: TGTGCCAGCAGCTTAGGAGTCAGCACTAGCGAGCAGTACTTC
D gene: .; clone size: once; J gene: TRBJ2-7; V gene: TRBV7-9; CDR3 protein: CASSTQGHEQYF; CDR3 DNA: TGTGCCAGCAGCACTCAGGGTCACGAGCAGTACTTC
D gene: TRBD2; clone size: .; J gene: TRBJ2-1; V gene: TRBV4-2; CDR3 protein: CASSQGGSGRAGYNEQFF; CDR3 DNA: TGTGCCAGCAGCCAAGGGGGCAGCGGGAGGGCGGGTTACAATGAGCAGTTCTTC
D gene: .; clone size: .; J gene: TRBJ1-1; V gene: TRBV6-4; CDR3 protein: CAKGQLGEAFF; CDR3 DNA: TGTGCCAAAGGACAGCTAGGGGAAGCTTTCTTT
D gene: TRBD1; clone size: .; J gene: TRBJ1-1; V gene: TRBV10-3; CDR3 protein: CAISEDRGSPEAFF; CDR3 DNA: TGTGCCATCAGTGAGGACAGGGGAAGTCCTGAAGCTTTCTTT
D gene: TRBD1; clone size: .; J gene: TRBJ1-1; V gene: TRBV28; CDR3 protein: CASSLLTGAAEAFF; CDR3 DNA: TGTGCCAGCAGTTTACTAACAGGGGCTGCTGAAGCTTTCTTT
D gene: .; clone size: few; J gene: TRBJ2-3; V gene: TRBV27; CDR3 protein: CASSFPGRTDTQYF; CDR3 DNA: TGTGCCAGCAGTTTCCCAGGGCGGACAGATACGCAGTATTTT
D gene: .; clone size: .; J gene: TRBJ2-5; V gene: TRBV2; CDR3 protein: CASIRVREETQYF; CDR3 DNA: TGTGCCAGCATAAGGGTCCGGGAGGAGACCCAGTACTTC
D gene: .; clone size: .; J gene: TRBJ2-2; V gene: TRBV25-1; CDR3 protein: CASSVQGYTGELFF; CDR3 DNA: TGTGCCAGCAGTGTACAGGGATACACCGGGGAGCTGTTTTTT
D gene: .; clone size: .; J gene: TRBJ2-5; V gene: TRBV18; CDR3 protein: CASTQERGETQYF; CDR3 DNA: TGTGCCAGCACCCAAGAGCGCGGGGAGACCCAGTACTTC
D gene: .; clone size: once; J gene: TRBJ2-2; V gene: TRBV7-9; CDR3 protein: CASSPYTGELFF; CDR3 DNA: TGTGCCAGCAGCCCTTACACCGGGGAGCTGTTTTTT
D gene: .; clone size: .; J gene: TRBJ2-1; V gene: TRBV6-1; CDR3 protein: CATRTRRNEQFF; CDR3 DNA: TGTGCCACCAGGACAAGGAGGAATGAGCAGTTCTTC
D gene: TRBD1; clone size: .; J gene: TRBJ1-1; V gene: TRBV18; CDR3 protein: CASSPERTGQGVRAFF; CDR3 DNA: TGTGCCAGCTCACCGGAACGAACGGGACAGGGTGTAAGGGCTTTCTTT
D gene: .; clone size: .; J gene: TRBJ1-2; V gene: TRBV5-6; CDR3 protein: CASSPGQYGYTF; CDR3 DNA: TGTGCCAGCAGCCCCGGACAGTATGGCTACACCTTC
D gene: TRBD2; clone size: .; J gene: TRBJ2-7; V gene: TRBV5-1; CDR3 protein: CASSLVLAGNEQYF; CDR3 DNA: TGCGCCAGCAGCTTGGTGCTAGCGGGTAACGAGCAGTACTTC
D gene: TRBD1; clone size: few; J gene: TRBJ1-1; V gene: TRBV18; CDR3 protein: CASSGPQGPQTEAFF; CDR3 DNA: TGTGCCAGCTCAGGACCACAGGGGCCTCAAACTGAAGCTTTCTTT
D gene: TRBD2; clone size: .; J gene: TRBJ2-3; V gene: TRBV19; CDR3 protein: CASNAGGTDTQYF; CDR3 DNA: TGTGCCAGTAATGCGGGAGGGACAGATACGCAGTATTTT
D gene: .; clone size: few; J gene: TRBJ2-7; V gene: TRBV5-8; CDR3 protein: CASIGYEQYF; CDR3 DNA: TGTGCCAGCATCGGCTACGAGCAGTACTTC
D gene: .; clone size: .; J gene: TRBJ1-1; V gene: TRBV27; CDR3 protein: CASSFDRNTEAFF; CDR3 DNA: TGTGCCAGCAGTTTCGACAGGAACACTGAAGCTTTCTTT
D gene: .; clone size: .; J gene: TRBJ1-1; V gene: TRBV19; CDR3 protein: CASSITLTASLFKGEAFF; CDR3 DNA: TGTGCCAGTAGTATAACATTGACAGCCTCCCTCTTCAAAGGTGAAGCTTTCTTT
D gene: .; clone size: .; J gene: TRBJ2-5; V gene: TRBV7-2; CDR3 protein: CASSPAGGGGETQYF; CDR3 DNA: TGTGCCAGCAGCCCCGCCGGGGGAGGGGGAGAGACCCAGTACTTC